Listed below are T cell receptor beta chains from one sample, sequenced in a study of shared clonotypes between healthy human individuals. Measured with immunoSEQ multiplex PCR; TCRdb has only the in-frame clones, and not every one. Of almost 750,000 clones listed, about two thirds are singletons. Sequenced: memory CD4+ T cells sorted from blood. The receptors derive from a woman under 40 in good health. The CDR3 runs from the conserved cysteine through the conserved F or W. Fields, in order: V gene, clone size, D gene, J gene, CDR3 DNA, CDR3 protein. A D gene is named only where the DNA matches it firmly. The size of a clone is reported for some rows only, either as once, few or many, or as a class for expanded clones.

TRBV2	.	TRBD1	TRBJ2-3	TGTGCCAGCAAGGGACAGCACACAGATACGCAGTATTTT	CASKGQHTDTQYF
TRBV9	.	.	TRBJ1-3	TGTGCCAGCAGCCCCTCCCGAAACACCATATATTTT	CASSPSRNTIYF
TRBV28	.	TRBD1	TRBJ1-2	TGTGCCAGCGGAAAACAGGGGTCTGGCTACACCTTC	CASGKQGSGYTF
TRBV10-2	.	.	TRBJ2-6	TGCGCCAGCAGCGGTCGGGGAGCTGGGGCCAACGTCCTGACTTTC	CASSGRGAGANVLTF
TRBV13	once	TRBD2	TRBJ2-2	TGTGCCAGCAGCAAAACCCGGACTAGCGGGAACACCGGGGAGCTGTTTTTT	CASSKTRTSGNTGELFF
TRBV6-4	.	.	TRBJ1-2	TGTGCCAGCAGTGACTCGTTTAGGGATGGCGGCTACACCTTC	CASSDSFRDGGYTF
TRBV11-1	many	TRBD2	TRBJ2-6	TGTGCCAGCAGCTTCATAGGGAGGGCTGGGGCCAACGTCCTGACTTTC	CASSFIGRAGANVLTF
TRBV19	.	TRBD1	TRBJ1-2	TGTGCCAGTAGCCGGACAGGGGGCATTATCAACTATGGCTACACCTTC	CASSRTGGIINYGYTF
TRBV25-1	.	TRBD2	TRBJ2-3	TGTGCCAGCCGTGGCGGGGGAAGTAGCGGGAGAACAGATACGCAGTATTTT	CASRGGGSSGRTDTQYF
TRBV9	.	TRBD2	TRBJ2-3	TGTGCCAGCAGCGTAGGCGGGAGGAGGACAGATACGCAGTATTTT	CASSVGGRRTDTQYF
TRBV19	.	TRBD1	TRBJ1-2	TGTGCCAGTAGAGGACAGGGGGCGTACTCAGGCTACACCTTC	CASRGQGAYSGYTF
TRBV25-1	few	TRBD1	TRBJ1-2	TGTGCCAGCAGTGACCCCAGACAGGGTATGAGCTACACCTTC	CASSDPRQGMSYTF
TRBV2	.	.	TRBJ1-4	TGTGCCAGCAGTTCGACCCTAATCGAGGAAAAACTGTTTTTT	CASSSTLIEEKLFF
TRBV5-1	once	TRBD2	TRBJ2-7	TGCGCCAGCAGCTCCCAGCCGACTAGCGGGATCAATGGCTACGAGCAGTACTTC	CASSSQPTSGINGYEQYF
TRBV5-1	.	.	TRBJ1-2	TGCGCCAGCAGCTTGGGGGGACGGTACTATGGCTACACCTTC	CASSLGGRYYGYTF
TRBV15	.	.	TRBJ1-1	TGTGCCACCAGCAGCATGTTTTACACTGAAGCTTTCTTT	CATSSMFYTEAFF
TRBV25-1	.	.	TRBJ2-7	TGTGCCAGCAGTGAATATCGAACACCTACCTACGAGCAGTACTTC	CASSEYRTPTYEQYF
TRBV2	.	TRBD1	TRBJ2-3	TGTGCCAGCAGCCGAGACAGGGAGACAGATACGCAGTATTTT	CASSRDRETDTQYF
TRBV7-8	.	.	TRBJ1-2	TGTGCCAGCAGCTTAGCAGACTATGGCTACACCTTC	CASSLADYGYTF
TRBV19	.	.	TRBJ2-7	TGTGCCAGTAGTATACACGTTAGTTCCTACGAGCAGTACTTC	CASSIHVSSYEQYF
TRBV6-4	.	.	TRBJ1-2	TGTGCCGCCTCCGAGAGGGGCGGGGGTGGCTACACCTTC	CAASERGGGGYTF
TRBV5-1	few	TRBD2	TRBJ2-7	TGCGCCAGCAGCTTGGACGGACTAGCGGGAACCTACGAGCAGTACTTC	CASSLDGLAGTYEQYF
TRBV28	few	.	TRBJ1-5	TGTGCCAGCAACCTGTATAGCAATCAGCCCCAGCATTTT	CASNLYSNQPQHF
TRBV5-1	many	TRBD1	TRBJ1-2	TGCGCCAGCAGCTTGCAGGGGGAGGGCTACACCTTC	CASSLQGEGYTF
TRBV28	.	.	TRBJ1-2	TGTGCCAGCAGTTTTGGTTACTATGGCTACACCTTC	CASSFGYYGYTF
TRBV9	.	.	TRBJ1-5	TGTGCCAGCAGCGCGGGACCGACAAGCTCGCAGCCCCAGCATTTT	CASSAGPTSSQPQHF
TRBV28	few	.	TRBJ1-1	TGTGCCAGCAGTCGCAATTGGTGGGGAGGGGGAACTGAAGCTTTCTTT	CASSRNWWGGGTEAFF
TRBV7-8	.	.	TRBJ2-2	TGTGCCAGCAGCTTAGGGACGGAAAGCACCGGGGAGCTGTTTTTT	CASSLGTESTGELFF
TRBV9	.	TRBD1	TRBJ2-7	TGTGCCAGCAGCCCCCATACAGGGGGCTACGAGCAGTACTTC	CASSPHTGGYEQYF
TRBV28	.	.	TRBJ1-1	TGTGCCAGCAGTTTTCAATCTGACCTCTACACTGAAGCTTTCTTT	CASSFQSDLYTEAFF
TRBV6-5	.	.	TRBJ1-4	TGTGCCAGCAGTTACTCGACCCTACGGAGTGAAAAACTGTTTTTT	CASSYSTLRSEKLFF
TRBV4-2	.	.	TRBJ1-3	TGTGCCAGCAGCCAAGATAGGTCAGCCTCTGGAAACACCATATATTTT	CASSQDRSASGNTIYF
TRBV19	.	TRBD1	TRBJ2-7	TGTGCCAGTACTGGGACAGGGACAATCTACGAGCAGTACTTC	CASTGTGTIYEQYF
TRBV6-5	.	.	TRBJ1-2	TGTGCCAGCTGGACTAACTATGGCTACACCTTC	CASWTNYGYTF
TRBV6-6	.	.	TRBJ1-4	TGTGCCAGCAGTTATGCCTGGGGGGCAACTAATGAAAAACTGTTTTTT	CASSYAWGATNEKLFF
TRBV6-1	few	.	TRBJ1-2	TGTGCCAGCAGTGAAAGGCCCGAGTATGGCTACACCTTC	CASSERPEYGYTF
TRBV6-4	.	.	TRBJ2-7	TGTGCCACCTCAAGGGGCGTCGAGCAGTACTTC	CATSRGVEQYF
TRBV5-1	few	TRBD1	TRBJ2-3	TGCGCCAGCAGCTTAGTGACAGGGATCACACAAAAAGATACGCAGTATTTT	CASSLVTGITQKDTQYF
TRBV5-5	.	TRBD1	TRBJ1-2	TGTGCCAGCAGCTTGCAGGGGGATAACTATGGCTACACCTTC	CASSLQGDNYGYTF
TRBV5-4	.	.	TRBJ2-1	TGTGCCAGCAGCTTGGGGGACGTTTACAATGAGCAGTTCTTC	CASSLGDVYNEQFF
TRBV6-1	few	TRBD2	TRBJ2-2	TGTGCCAGCAGTGAACTAGCGGGAGGGCCCGGGGAGCTGTTTTTT	CASSELAGGPGELFF
TRBV27	few	TRBD1	TRBJ1-4	TGTGCCAGCGGGCGGGGACAGGGGGAGGGGAAACTGTTTTTT	CASGRGQGEGKLFF
TRBV18	.	TRBD1	TRBJ2-7	TGTGCCAGCTCACCGCGGACAGGGGGCGCCGAGCAGTACTTC	CASSPRTGGAEQYF
TRBV29-1	.	.	TRBJ2-1	TGCAGCGTTGAAGAGCGGTACAATGAGCAGTTCTTC	CSVEERYNEQFF
TRBV4-2	few	TRBD1	TRBJ1-2	TGTGCCAGCAGCCAAGAATTGCCTGAGCCCCGGGACAGAAATGGCTACACCTTC	CASSQELPEPRDRNGYTF
TRBV2	.	.	TRBJ1-2	TGTGCCAGCACTGAACGAGGGGGAGAGAGCCGCTACACCTTC	CASTERGGESRYTF
TRBV5-1	few	TRBD2	TRBJ2-7	TGCGCCAGCAGCTTCAGCGGGGGAAACGACGAGCAGTACTTC	CASSFSGGNDEQYF
TRBV7-2	.	TRBD2	TRBJ2-1	TGTGCCAGCAGCTATCCGGAGCGGGGGGAATACAATGAGCAGTTCTTC	CASSYPERGEYNEQFF
TRBV2	.	.	TRBJ2-7	TGTGCCAGCAGTGACAGGGCTTCCTACGAGCAGTACTTC	CASSDRASYEQYF
TRBV5-1	many	TRBD2	TRBJ2-3	TGCGCCAGCAGCCTAGCGGACGTTAGCACAGATACGCAGTATTTT	CASSLADVSTDTQYF
TRBV28	.	.	TRBJ2-1	TGTGCCACCAAACCAACTAGTTACGATGAGCAGTTCTTC	CATKPTSYDEQFF
TRBV11-2	.	TRBD1	TRBJ2-7	TGTGCCAGCAGCTTAAGACAGGGATTATCCTACGAGCAGTACTTC	CASSLRQGLSYEQYF
TRBV18	.	.	TRBJ1-1	TGTGCCAGCTCACCACCTCCCGGGGACACTGAAGCTTTCTTT	CASSPPPGDTEAFF
TRBV18	.	TRBD2	TRBJ2-7	TGTGCCAGCTCACCACCGGTGCTAGCGGGAGGAACACACGAGTGG	CASSPPVLAGGTHEW
TRBV18	.	TRBD1	TRBJ1-2	TGTGCCAGCTCACCACCGCCGGGACAGTCCGTCTATGGCTACACCTTC	CASSPPPGQSVYGYTF
TRBV10-1	.	TRBD1	TRBJ1-5	TGCGCCAGCAGCTCGACAGGGGGGCCCCAGCATTTT	CASSSTGGPQHF